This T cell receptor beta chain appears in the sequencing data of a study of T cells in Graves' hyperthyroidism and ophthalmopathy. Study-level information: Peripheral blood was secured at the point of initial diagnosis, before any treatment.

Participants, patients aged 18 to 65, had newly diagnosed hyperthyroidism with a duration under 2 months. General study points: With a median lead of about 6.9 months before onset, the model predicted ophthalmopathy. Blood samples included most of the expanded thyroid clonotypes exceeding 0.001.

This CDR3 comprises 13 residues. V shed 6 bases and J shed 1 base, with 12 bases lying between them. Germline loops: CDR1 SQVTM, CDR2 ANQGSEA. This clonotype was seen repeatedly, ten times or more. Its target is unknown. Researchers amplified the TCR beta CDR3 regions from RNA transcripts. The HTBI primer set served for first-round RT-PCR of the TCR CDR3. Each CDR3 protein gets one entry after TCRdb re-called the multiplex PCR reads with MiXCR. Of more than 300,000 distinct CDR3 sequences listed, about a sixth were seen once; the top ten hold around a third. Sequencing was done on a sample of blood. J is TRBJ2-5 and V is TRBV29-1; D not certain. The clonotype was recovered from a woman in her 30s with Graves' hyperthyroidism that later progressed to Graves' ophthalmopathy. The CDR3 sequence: CSVLGSTQETQYF. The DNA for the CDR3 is TGCAGCGTCCTCGGGTCCACCCAAGAGACCCAGTACTTC.